A single sample gave rise to the 19 T cell receptor beta chains below, sequenced in a study of cytomegalovirus exposure and HLA in healthy donors. The PCR was carried out with 60 Vbeta primers and 13 Jbeta primers. The data were produced by immunoSEQ multiplex PCR, yet TCRdb's version contains in-frame clones alone and is incomplete. The table records about 110,000 clones, 78% of them present only once. The specimen was PBMCs. The receptors were sampled from a man aged 30 to 45 in good health and CMV-seronegative.

The sample holds one count of this clone. This CDR3 reads CASSQRVETQYF. CDR3 bases: TGCGCCAGCAGCCAAAGAGTCGAGACCCAGTACTTC. This sequence joins TRBV4-1 and TRBJ2-5; D is uncertain. Germline V CDR1 and CDR2: MGHRA, YSYEKL. Trimming removed 2 bases at V and 5 bases at J, with 6 bases between. The CDR3 extends over 12 amino acids.

This clone has only one observation. The rearrangement uses TRBV7-2 and TRBJ2-2, with 10 nucleotides matching TRBD1. The CDR3 sequence is 15 residues long. The V gene's germline CDR1 is SGHTA and CDR2 FQGNSA. The trim removed 3 bases at V and 6 bases at J, leaving 4 bases unmatched. The CDR3 DNA follows: TGTGCCAGCAGCTTCAGGACAGGGGGTTCCGGGGAGCTGTTTTTT. Protein: CASSFRTGGSGELFF.

This clone was observed a handful of times. The rearrangement joins TRBV7-6 to TRBJ1-1; TRBD1 aligns across 12 bases. Germline CDR1 is SGHVS and CDR2 is FNYEAQ. After removal of 2 bases from V and 7 bases from J, the junction contained 5 bases not matched to a gene. The CDR3 is 15 residues long. The CDR3 here is CASSLQGQGAGEAFF. The CDR3 DNA sequence: TGTGCCAGCAGCTTACAGGGACAGGGGGCTGGTGAAGCTTTCTTT.

The V call is TRBV15, the J call TRBJ1-4, with D maybe TRBD1 (6 bases). CDR1 is LNHNV, CDR2 YYDKDF, per germline (reference sequence). The CDR3 runs to 16 residues. V was cut by 2 bases and J by 8 bases, with 18 bases left in between. CDR3 residues: CATSRTGPGAREKLFF. CDR3 DNA: TGTGCCACCAGCAGAACTGGCCCAGGGGCAAGAGAAAAACTGTTTTTT.

This clone was counted a single time. J is TRBJ2-1 and V is TRBV5-1; TRBD1 matches 9 bases. Germline V gene lookup returns CDR1 SGHRS and CDR2 YFSETQ. With 2 bases clipped from V and 7 bases from J, the junction kept 7 bases outside the gene matches. There are 15 residues in the CDR3. CDR3 nucleotides: TGCGCCAGCAGCTTCGGGGACAGGGCTGTTAATGAGCAGTTCTTC. Its translation is CASSFGDRAVNEQFF.

The V and J genes are TRBV5-6 and TRBJ1-5; D is unclear. V was shortened by 5 bases and J by 7 bases, with 13 bases between the two germline ends. There are 13 residues in the CDR3. Germline V gene lookup returns CDR1 SGHDT and CDR2 YYEEEE. In DNA, the CDR3 is TGTGCCAGCAGTCGTGCGGGATACCAGCCCCAGCATTTT. The encoded protein is CASSRAGYQPQHF.

This clone came up a few times. The DNA for the CDR3 is TGCGCCAGCAGCTTGGTGGCTAGCGGGAATCAAGAGACCCAGTACTTC. Protein: CASSLVASGNQETQYF. The chain recombines TRBV5-1 with TRBJ2-5; TRBD2 agrees at 9 bases. Germline V gene sequence: CDR1 SGHRS, CDR2 YFSETQ. This CDR3 has 16 residues. Trimming cost V 0 bases and J 2 bases; bases outside gene matches: 5.

The V call is TRBV19, the J call TRBJ2-1, with 12 bases matching TRBD2. V lost 6 bases and J lost 5; bases outside the gene matches: 5. Germline CDR1 is LNHDA and CDR2 is SQIVND (reference sequence). The CDR3 sequence is 15 residues long. In nucleotides, the CDR3 is TGTGCCAGTAGCCCACTAGCGGGAGGAAACAATGAGCAGTTCTTC. Amino acids: CASSPLAGGNNEQFF.

The V and J genes are TRBV11-3 and TRBJ2-2; 8 bases align to TRBD2. Germline lookup yields CDR1 SGHNT and CDR2 YENEEA. The CDR3 is made up of 18 amino acids. V shed 0 bases and J 3 bases; nucleotides not matched to a gene: 9. The CDR3 nucleotides are TGTGCCAGCAGCTTAGATGATTGGACTAGCACGGACACCGGGGAGCTGTTTTTT. This encodes CASSLDDWTSTDTGELFF.

CDR3 sequence (DNA): TGTGCCAGCAGCCTTGGGCAGGCCGGCAATCAGCCCCAGCATTTT. Amino acids: CASSLGQAGNQPQHF. The chain links TRBV11-2 to TRBJ1-5; D call uncertain. Trimming left V 5 bases short and J 2 bases short, with 13 bases between. The CDR3 totals 15 residues. Germline values: CDR1 SGHAT, CDR2 FQNNGV.

The sample holds a few counts of this clone. The CDR3: CASSQESGSGANVLTF. The DNA of the CDR3 is TGCGCCAGCAGCCAAGAATCGGGCTCTGGGGCCAACGTCCTGACTTTC. The V gene is TRBV4-3, the J gene TRBJ2-6; D is unclear. The CDR3 has 16 residues. Trimming cost V 0 bases and J 0 bases, with 6 bases left between them. Germline V CDR1 and CDR2: LGHNA, YSLEER.

The chain links TRBV20-1 to TRBJ2-1; the D gene is possibly TRBD2 (6 bases). Trimming took off 3 bases at V and 11 bases at J, with 11 bases between the two ends. The germline V gene has CDR1 DFQATT and CDR2 SNEGSKA (reference sequence). The CDR3 loop spans 11 amino acids. The chain's CDR3 is CSASIREKQFF. CDR3 nucleotides: TGCAGTGCTAGTATACGGGAGAAGCAGTTCTTC.

In its sample, this clone was seen once. This chain links TRBV5-4 with TRBJ1-2; D remains unclear. Trimming left V 3 bases short and J 4 bases short, with 13 bases between. Germline V gene sequence: CDR1 SGHNT, CDR2 YYREEE (reference sequence). This CDR3 has 14 amino acids. CDR3 amino acids: CASSSGKEGYGYTF. CDR3 DNA: TGTGCCAGCAGCTCTGGGAAGGAGGGCTATGGCTACACCTTC.

The V gene is TRBV25-1, the J gene TRBJ1-4, with unresolved D. Between the trimmed V and J ends, which lost 3 bases and 5 bases, there was a span of 7 bases. Germline-derived CDR1 and CDR2 are MGHDK and SYGVNS. This CDR3 is 13 amino acids long. CDR3 residues: CASSDSLNEKLFF. The CDR3 DNA reads TGTGCCAGCAGTGACTCTCTAAATGAAAAACTGTTTTTT.

Only one count was recorded for this clone. The chain couples TRBV7-9 to TRBJ1-4, with TRBD1 matching over 10 bases. Germline loops: CDR1 SEHNR, CDR2 FQNEAQ (reference sequence). V was pared by 3 bases and J by 6 bases, with 4 bases of the junction left unmatched. CDR3 size: 15 residues. CDR3 coding DNA: TGTGCCAGCAGCTTCAAGGGACAGGGGCATGAAAAACTGTTTTTT. Encoded protein: CASSFKGQGHEKLFF.

This chain connects TRBV5-1 to TRBJ2-1, with D perhaps matching TRBD2 (6 bases). Germline-derived CDR1 and CDR2 are SGHRS and YFSETQ. V was clipped by 2 bases and J by 5 bases, with 14 bases between them. This CDR3 contains 15 residues. CDR3 amino acids: CASSFEYSGDNEQFF. In nucleotides, the CDR3 is TGCGCCAGCAGCTTTGAGTATAGCGGAGACAATGAGCAGTTCTTC. Based on the CDR3 plus reference TRBV5-1 and TRBJ2-1, the full variable domain is KAGVTQTPRYLIKTRGQQVTLSCSPISGHRSVSWYQQTPGQGLQFLFEYFSETQRNKGNFPGRFSGRQFSNSRSEMNVSTLELGDSALYLCASSFEYSGDNEQFFGPGTRLTVL.

The chain combines TRBV6-6 with TRBJ1-5; 8 bases line up with TRBD1. CDR1 is MNHNY and CDR2 is SVGAGI in the germline V gene (reference sequence). J gave up 6 bases and V 8 bases, and 15 bases lay outside the gene matches. The CDR3 consists of 16 residues. CDR3: CASDTPGGTGGQPQHF. The CDR3 region has the DNA TGTGCCAGCGACACCCCAGGGGGGACAGGCGGTCAGCCCCAGCATTTT.

The chain couples TRBV27 to TRBJ1-2; D uncertain. The CDR3 loop spans 15 amino acids. From germline, CDR1 is MNHEY and CDR2 SMNVEV (reference sequence). The V gene lost 2 bases and the J gene lost 6 bases, with 16 bases spanning the gap. The chain's CDR3 is CASSLRPGQRHGYTF. CDR3 sequence (DNA): TGTGCCAGCAGTTTAAGGCCCGGCCAGAGGCATGGCTACACCTTC.

This clone has just one count. The CDR3: CASSLGSAGVSEQFF. CDR3 sequence (DNA): TGTGCCAGCAGCTTAGGATCAGCGGGAGTCAGTGAGCAGTTCTTC. The chain recombines TRBV7-2 with TRBJ2-1; 8 bases line up with TRBD2. CDR3 length: 15 residues. V shed 1 base, J shed 9 bases, and the junction held 8 bases outside the gene matches. Per the germline V gene, CDR1 is SGHTA and CDR2 is FQGNSA.